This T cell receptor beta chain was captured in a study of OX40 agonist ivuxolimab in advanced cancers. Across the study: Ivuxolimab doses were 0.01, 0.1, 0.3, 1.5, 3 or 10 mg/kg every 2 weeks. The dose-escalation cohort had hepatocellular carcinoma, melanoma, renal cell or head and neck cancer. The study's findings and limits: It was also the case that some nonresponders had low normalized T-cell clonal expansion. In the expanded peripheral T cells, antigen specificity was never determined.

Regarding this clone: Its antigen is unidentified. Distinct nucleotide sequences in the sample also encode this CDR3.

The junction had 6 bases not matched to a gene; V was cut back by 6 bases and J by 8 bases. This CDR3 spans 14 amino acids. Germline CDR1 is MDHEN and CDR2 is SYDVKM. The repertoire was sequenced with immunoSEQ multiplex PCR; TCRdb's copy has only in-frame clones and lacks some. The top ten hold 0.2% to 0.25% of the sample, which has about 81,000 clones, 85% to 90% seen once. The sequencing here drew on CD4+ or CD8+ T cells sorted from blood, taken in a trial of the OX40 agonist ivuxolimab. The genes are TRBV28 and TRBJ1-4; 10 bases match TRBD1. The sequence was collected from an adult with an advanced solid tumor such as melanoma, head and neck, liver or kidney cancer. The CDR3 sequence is CASSLDRGREKLFF. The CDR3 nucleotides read TGTGCCAGCAGCCTCGACAGGGGGCGGGAAAAACTGTTTTTT.